The present T cell receptor (beta chain) was sequenced within a study of OX40 agonist ivuxolimab in advanced cancers. Study background: It was ivuxolimab, an agonistic anti-OX40 (CD134) antibody, that patients were treated with. The study gave patients intravenous ivuxolimab at 0.01 to 10 mg/kg every 2 weeks.

Blood was sampled at baseline, cycle 4 day 1, and cycle 7 day 1. The CDR3 runs 13 residues. In germline, CDR1 is MNHEY, CDR2 SVGAGI. Trimming shortened V by 2 bases and J by 2 bases, and 7 bases separated the two germline ends. Profiling relied on immunoSEQ multiplex PCR, and the TCRdb table lists in-frame clones only, not all of them. In the table there are about 45,000 clones, over 80% of which are singletons. By share, this clone counts as medium-sized. The sample here was CD4+ or CD8+ T cells sorted from blood, taken in a trial of the OX40 agonist ivuxolimab. The receptor was isolated from an adult with an advanced solid tumor such as melanoma, head and neck, liver or kidney cancer. The chain has TRBV6-5 and TRBJ2-7; D is uncertain. CDR3 in DNA: TGTGCCAGCAGTTACAGGCAGGCCTACGAGCAGTACTTC. This encodes CASSYRQAYEQYF.